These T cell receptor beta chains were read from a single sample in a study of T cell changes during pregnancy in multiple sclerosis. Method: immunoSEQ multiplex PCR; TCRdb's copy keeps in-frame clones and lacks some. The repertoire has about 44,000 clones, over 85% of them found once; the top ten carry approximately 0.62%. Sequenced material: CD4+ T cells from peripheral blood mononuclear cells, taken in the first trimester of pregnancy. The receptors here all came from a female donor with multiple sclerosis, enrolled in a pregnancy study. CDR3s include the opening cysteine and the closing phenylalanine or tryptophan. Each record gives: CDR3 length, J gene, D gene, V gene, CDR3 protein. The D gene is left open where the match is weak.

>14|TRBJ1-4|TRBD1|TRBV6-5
CASSRQGTNEKLFF
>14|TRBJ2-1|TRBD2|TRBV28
CASSGGLAVNEQFF
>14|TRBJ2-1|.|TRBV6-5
CASTRPGVPNEQFF
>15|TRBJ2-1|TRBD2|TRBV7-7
CASSLLAGSYNEQFF
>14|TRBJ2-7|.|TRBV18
CASSPQQGSYEQYF
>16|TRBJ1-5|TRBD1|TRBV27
CASSLSPGQGARPQHF
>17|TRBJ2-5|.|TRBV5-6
CASSLNGPLQGGETQYF
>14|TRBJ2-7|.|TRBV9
CASSVVGSSYEQYF
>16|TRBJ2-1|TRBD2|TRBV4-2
CASSQDQREYYNEQFF
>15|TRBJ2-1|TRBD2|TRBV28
CASSGLAGYYNEQFF
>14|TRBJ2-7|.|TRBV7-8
CASSGRESSYEQYF
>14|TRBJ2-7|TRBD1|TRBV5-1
CASTETGGSYEQYF
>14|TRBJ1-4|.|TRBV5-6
CASSFGLANEKLFF
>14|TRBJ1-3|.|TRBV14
CASSTGSPGNTIYF
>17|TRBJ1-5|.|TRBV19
CASSKARQVGAHQPQHF
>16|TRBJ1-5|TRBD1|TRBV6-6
CASSYGGQDMSQPQHF
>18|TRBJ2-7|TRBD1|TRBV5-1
CASSLAVLTGNTEYEQYF
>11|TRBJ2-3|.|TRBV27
CASRREDTQYF
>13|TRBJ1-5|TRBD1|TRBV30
CAWSQGVGQPQHF
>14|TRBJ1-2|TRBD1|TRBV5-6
CASIPTGGGYGYTF
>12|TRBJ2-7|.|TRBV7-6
CASSFSGNEQYF
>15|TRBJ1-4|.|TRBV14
CASSRTLAPNEKLFF
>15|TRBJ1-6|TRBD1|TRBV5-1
CASSTRQGSNSPLHF
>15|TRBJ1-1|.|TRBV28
CASPPNRVMNTEAFF
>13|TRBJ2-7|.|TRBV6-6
CASSRDIYYEQYF
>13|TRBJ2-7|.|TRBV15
CATSRSQVYEQYF
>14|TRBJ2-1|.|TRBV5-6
CASSLFRGGNEQFF
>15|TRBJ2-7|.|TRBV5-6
CASSPRLWASYEQYF
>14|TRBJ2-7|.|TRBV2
CASKRADWGYEQYF
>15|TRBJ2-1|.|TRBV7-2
CASSSTVSSYNEQFF
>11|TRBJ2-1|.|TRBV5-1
CASGSVNEQFF
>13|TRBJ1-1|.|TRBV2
CASSARGGPGAFF
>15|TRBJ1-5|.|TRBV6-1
CASSEMSRGNQPQHF
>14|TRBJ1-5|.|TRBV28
CASILGQVYGPQHF
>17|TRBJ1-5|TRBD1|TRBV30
CAWSGDRGFGGNQPQHF
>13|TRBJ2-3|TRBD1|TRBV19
CASRQGSTDTQYF
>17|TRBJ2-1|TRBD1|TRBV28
CASSPPGQGWLWNEQFF
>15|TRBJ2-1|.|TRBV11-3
CASSLDPKSYNEQFF
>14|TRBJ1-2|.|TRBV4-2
CASSQDTGDYGYTF
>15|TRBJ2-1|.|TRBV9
CASSTFYSPYNEQFF
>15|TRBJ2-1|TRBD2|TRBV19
CASSMSSGDYNEQFF
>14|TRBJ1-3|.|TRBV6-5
CASMEDTSGNTIYF
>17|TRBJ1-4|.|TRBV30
CAWNWAGGSKAGEKLFF
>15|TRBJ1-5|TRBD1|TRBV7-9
CASSSGTGTGQPQHF
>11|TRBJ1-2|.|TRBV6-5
CASRQDYGYTF
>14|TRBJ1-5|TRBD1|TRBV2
CASSVRQGAQPQHF
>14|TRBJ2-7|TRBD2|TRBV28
CASSLPSGRLGQYF
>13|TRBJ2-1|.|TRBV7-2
CASSRRREGEQFF
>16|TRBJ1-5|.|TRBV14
CASSQPDKGVNQPQHF
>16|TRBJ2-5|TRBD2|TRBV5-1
CASSKTSGSVRETQYF